This entry is about one T cell receptor beta chain. The target of this receptor is not known. No base quality values were provided; no much bigger clone lies one nucleotide off. Including cysteine and phenylalanine, the CDR3 has 16 amino acids. The retained sequence is limited to the CDR3, 48 bases, with the frame set at the first base. V drops 6 bases and J drops 5 bases, leaving 22 bases in between. Per the germline V gene, KGHSH is the CDR1 and LQKENI is the CDR2. Taken with the paper, the label for time point translates to: pretherapy, before neoadjuvant immune checkpoint inhibitors. The samples were taken from NEOSTAR, a phase 2 randomized trial in operable NSCLC that tested neoadjuvant nivolumab or nivolumab plus ipilimumab, followed by surgery. The data were taken from a study of neoadjuvant nivolumab and ipilimumab in lung cancer (dated by TCRdb to 2020 to 2022). About the full investigation: Nivolumab was administered intravenously at 3 mg/kg on days 1, 15 and 29, and in the combination arm ipilimumab 1 mg/kg was added on day 1 only. For each study arm, the primary endpoint of the trial was the rate of major pathologic response (MPR) in the intention-to-treat population. A total of roughly 45 patients with operable NSCLC were treated in the trial, with around 23 randomized to nivolumab monotherapy and about 21 randomized to nivolumab plus ipilimumab. TCR repertoires were compared between pretherapy (baseline) peripheral blood and tumors resected at surgery after neoadjuvant immune checkpoint blockade. Matched pretherapy and resected tumor pairs were analyzed from seven patients, of whom four had been treated with nivolumab and three with nivolumab plus ipilimumab. What the authors observed across the whole study: Greater TCR richness and clonality were observed in resected tumors than in tumor-adjacent uninvolved lung, and increases were observed in more dual-therapy-treated tumors. From pretherapy to surgery, tumor T-cell richness and clonality increased in three of three dual-therapy tumors but in only two of four nivolumab-treated tumors. A small number of samples was subjected to TCR sequencing. No significant correlation was found between TCR clonality and pathologic tumor regression, and only one major-pathologic-response sample was available for the clonality analysis. Pretherapy blood TCR richness correlated positively with richness in tumors resected after neoadjuvant therapy (Spearman R ≈ 0.79).

Receptors were amplified or captured by the immunoSEQ multiplex PCR assay. As for how the authors treated the data: Repertoires were summarized in terms of richness and clonality, and significantly expanded and contracted clones between pre- and post-therapy samples were identified. Entries here come from immuneACCESS through TCRdb and include only in-frame sequences with V and J called. Some clones fail to appear in such tables; in the studies checked, an unresolved V gene covers under half of the shortfall, and the cause of the remainder is unknown. The DNA was the basis for D and trimming; V, J and clone size are from that table. The sample table records 40,000 to 55,000 clones; around 89% of these occur just once. The ten most abundant clones make up around 3.7% of the sample.

Sequencing was performed on blood, taken before neoadjuvant nivolumab, alone or with ipilimumab. This TCR derives from an adult with non-small cell lung cancer. Some clones in this sample may be carry-over from other donors' samples. The V gene is TRBV18 and the J gene is TRBJ2-5, with the D segment possibly TRBD1 or TRBD2, each aligning over 5 bases. Read as DNA, the sequence is TGTGCCAGCTCTTTGCCGGGGACCACCTGGAAGGAGACCCAGTACTTC. Its protein is CASSLPGTTWKETQYF.